Sequencing of this T cell receptor beta chain was carried out in a study of blood T cell repertoires in COVID-19. Per the germline V gene, CDR1 is ENHRY and CDR2 is SYGVKD. The CDR3 loop spans 15 amino acids. V shed 4 bases and J 2 bases; nucleotides not matched to a gene: 6. Some clones are missing from TCRdb's copy, which holds only in-frame ones; the method was immunoSEQ multiplex PCR. Counted here are some 250,000 clones, roughly 88% occurring once; the ten biggest clones make up around 0.7%. This sequence originates from a human donor in a cohort sampled during active COVID-19. The gene calls are TRBV10-3 and TRBJ2-7; 9 bases align to TRBD1. Specimen: peripheral blood. As DNA, the CDR3 is TGTGCCATCAGTGCAAGGGACAGGGAAGCCTACGAGCAGTACTTC. Translation: CAISARDREAYEQYF.